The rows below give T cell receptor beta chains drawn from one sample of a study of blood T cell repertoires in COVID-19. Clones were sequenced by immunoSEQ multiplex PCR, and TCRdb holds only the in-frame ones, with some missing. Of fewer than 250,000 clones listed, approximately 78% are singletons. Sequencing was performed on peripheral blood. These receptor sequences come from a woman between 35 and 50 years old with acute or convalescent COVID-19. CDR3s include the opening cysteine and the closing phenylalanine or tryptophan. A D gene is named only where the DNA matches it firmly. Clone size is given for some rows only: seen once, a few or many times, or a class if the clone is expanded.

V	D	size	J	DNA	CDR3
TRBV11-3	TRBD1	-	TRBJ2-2	TGTGCCAGCAGCCGTAAGACAGGGCGGAACACCGGGGAGCTGTTTTTT	CASSRKTGRNTGELFF
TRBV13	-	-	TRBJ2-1	TGTGCCAGCAGTTTCCAGGGTAAAAACAATGAGCAGTTCTTC	CASSFQGKNNEQFF
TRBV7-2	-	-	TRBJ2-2	TGTGCCAGCAGCTTAGCGGGACTCTACACCGGGGAGCTGTTTTTT	CASSLAGLYTGELFF
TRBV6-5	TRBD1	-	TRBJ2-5	TGTGCCGGCAGTAGGGACAGTGAGACCCAGTACTTC	CAGSRDSETQYF
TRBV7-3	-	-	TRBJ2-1	TGTGCCAGCAGCTTGGACTACCTGGATGAGCAGTTCTTC	CASSLDYLDEQFF
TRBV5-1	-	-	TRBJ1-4	TGCGCCAGCAGCTTGGGCGGGACCTATAATGAAAAACTGTTTTTT	CASSLGGTYNEKLFF
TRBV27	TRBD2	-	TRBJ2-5	TGTGCCAGCAGTTTAAGACTAGCGGCTCAAGAGACCCAGTACTTC	CASSLRLAAQETQYF
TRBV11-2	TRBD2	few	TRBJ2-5	TGTGCCAGCAGCTCAACCTCTAGCGGCCTCTCCCAAGAGACCCAGTACTTC	CASSSTSSGLSQETQYF
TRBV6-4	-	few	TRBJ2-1	TGTGCCAGCAGTCAGGAGGGCAGCTCCTACAATGAGCAGTTCTTC	CASSQEGSSYNEQFF
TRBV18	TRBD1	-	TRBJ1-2	TGTGCCAGCTCACCAGGGACAGGGAAACTAAACTATGGCTACACCTTC	CASSPGTGKLNYGYTF
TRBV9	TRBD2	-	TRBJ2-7	TGTGCCAGCAGCCTAGGACTAGCGGGGGCCCTTTACGAGCAGTACTTC	CASSLGLAGALYEQYF
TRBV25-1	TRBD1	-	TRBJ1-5	TGTGCCAGCAGTCCAGGGGGGCGAGATCAGCCCCAGCATTTT	CASSPGGRDQPQHF
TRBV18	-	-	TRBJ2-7	TGTGCCAGCTTACCCTTGAGCGAGCAGTACTTC	CASLPLSEQYF
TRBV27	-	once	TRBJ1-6	TGTGCCAGCAGTTCGGGTAATAATTCACCCCTCCACTTT	CASSSGNNSPLHF
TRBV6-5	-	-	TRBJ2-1	TGTGCCAGCAGGGGCTTATGGGATGAGCAGTTCTTC	CASRGLWDEQFF
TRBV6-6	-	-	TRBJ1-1	TGTGCCAGCAGTCAACAGGCGAGCACTGAAGCTTTCTTT	CASSQQASTEAFF
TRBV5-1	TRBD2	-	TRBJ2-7	TGCGCCAGCTCCTTTACTGGCGGGAGTTTCAACGAGCAGTACTTC	CASSFTGGSFNEQYF
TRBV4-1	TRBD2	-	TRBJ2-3	TGCGCCAGCAGCCAAGATGGGACTAGCGGATTCACAGATACGCAGTATTTT	CASSQDGTSGFTDTQYF
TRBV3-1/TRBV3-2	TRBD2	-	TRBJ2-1	TGTGCCAGCAGACTTCTTAGCGGGAGTTCCTACAATGAGCAGTTCTTC	CASRLLSGSSYNEQFF
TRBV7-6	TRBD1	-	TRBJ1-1	TGTGCCAGCAGCGGTAACAGGGGGCTCACTGAAGCTTTCTTT	CASSGNRGLTEAFF
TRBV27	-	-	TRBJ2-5	TGTGCCAGCAGTTTCGTCTCCGGGACCCAGTACTTC	CASSFVSGTQYF
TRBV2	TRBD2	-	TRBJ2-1	TGTGCCAGCAGGAGGACTAGGGACAATGAGCAGTTCTTC	CASRRTRDNEQFF
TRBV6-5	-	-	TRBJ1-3	TGTGCCAGCAGTCGGGACACTGGAAACACCATATATTTT	CASSRDTGNTIYF
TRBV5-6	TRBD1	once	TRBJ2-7	TGTGCCAGCAGCCCAGGGGGTTTGGGCAGGGCCTACGAGCAGTACTTC	CASSPGGLGRAYEQYF
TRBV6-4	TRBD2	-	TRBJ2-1	TGTGCCAGCAGTGACCACGGGACTAGTGGGTACAATGAGCAGTTCTTC	CASSDHGTSGYNEQFF
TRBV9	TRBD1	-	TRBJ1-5	TGTGCCAGCAGCCGGGGGGCAGGGGGCGCAGGTCAGCCCCAGCATTTT	CASSRGAGGAGQPQHF
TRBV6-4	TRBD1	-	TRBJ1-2	TGTGCCAGCAGAGTCCAGGGGGCGGGTAACTATGGCTACACCTTC	CASRVQGAGNYGYTF
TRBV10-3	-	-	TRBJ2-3	TGTGCCACCACACAGGGCATCAGCACAGATACGCAGTATTTT	CATTQGISTDTQYF
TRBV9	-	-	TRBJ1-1	TGTGCCAGCAGCGTACGAGTGGACACTGAAGCTTTCTTT	CASSVRVDTEAFF
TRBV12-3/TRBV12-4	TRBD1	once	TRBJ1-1	TGTGCCAGCAGCCCCGCAGGGGGTGAAGCTTTCTTT	CASSPAGGEAFF
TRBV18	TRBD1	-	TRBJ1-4	TGTGCCAGCTCACCTTCGACAGGGGAGTTGGAAAAACTGTTTTTT	CASSPSTGELEKLFF
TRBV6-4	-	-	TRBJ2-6	TGTGCCAGCCCCGGGAAGATCCAAAGCCTTCATGGTGGGGCCAACGTCCTGACTTTC	CASPGKIQSLHGGANVLTF
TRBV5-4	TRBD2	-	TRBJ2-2	TGTGCCAGCAGCTTCTCCGGACTAGCGGGGTTCACCGGGGAGCTGTTTTTT	CASSFSGLAGFTGELFF
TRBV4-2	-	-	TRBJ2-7	TGTGCCAGCAGCCAAGAGTACAGGGAAGCCTCCTACGAGCAGTACTTC	CASSQEYREASYEQYF
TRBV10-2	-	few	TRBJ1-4	TGCGCCAGCAGTAGGGGGTCTGGCGAAAAACTGTTTTTT	CASSRGSGEKLFF
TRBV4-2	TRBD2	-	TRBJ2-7	TGTGCCAGCAGCCCTAGGGAGGGGTACGAGCAGTACTTC	CASSPREGYEQYF
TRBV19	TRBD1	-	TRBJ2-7	TGTGCCAGTAGTATTGTTTTTGGACAGGTCGAGCAGTACTTC	CASSIVFGQVEQYF
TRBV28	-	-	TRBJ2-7	TGTGCCAGCAGTCTGGGGGGTAGCTCCTACGAGCAGTACTTC	CASSLGGSSYEQYF
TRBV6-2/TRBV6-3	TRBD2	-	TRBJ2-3	TGTGCCAGCAGTTACAACATGCGGGAGAGGGATACGCAGTATTTT	CASSYNMRERDTQYF
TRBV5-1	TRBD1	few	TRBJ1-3	TGCGCCAGCAGCTTGGAGGGGGCGAAGGGAAACACCATATATTTT	CASSLEGAKGNTIYF
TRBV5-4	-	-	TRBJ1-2	TGTGCCAGCAGCTCTTACAGGGACGCCCATGGCTACACCTTC	CASSSYRDAHGYTF
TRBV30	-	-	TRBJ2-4	TGTGCCTGGAGTAAACCCCCCACGAGCAACAAAAACATTCAGTACTTC	CAWSKPPTSNKNIQYF
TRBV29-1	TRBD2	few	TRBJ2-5	TGCAGCGTGATTCGGGGAGGGGAGACCCAGTACTTC	CSVIRGGETQYF
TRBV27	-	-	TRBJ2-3	TGTGCCAGCAGTTTGATTGGCGGGGCCACAGATACGCAGTATTTT	CASSLIGGATDTQYF
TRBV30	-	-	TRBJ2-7	TGTGCCGGAGTTGGCGGTAGCGCATCCTACGAGCAGTACTTC	CAGVGGSASYEQYF
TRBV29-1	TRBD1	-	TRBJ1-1	TGCAGCGTTATGACAGGGGTTGGGACTGAAGCTTTCTTT	CSVMTGVGTEAFF
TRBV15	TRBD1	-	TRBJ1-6	TGTGCCACCAGCAGAGGGGGACAGGGAAATTCACCCCTCCACTTT	CATSRGGQGNSPLHF
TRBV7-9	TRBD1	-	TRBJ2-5	TGTGCCAGCAGCATCTGGGACAGTCAAGAGACCCAGTACTTC	CASSIWDSQETQYF
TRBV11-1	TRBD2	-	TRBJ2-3	TGTGCCAGCCGCCCTAGCGGGAGTCGGGAAGATACGCAGTATTTT	CASRPSGSREDTQYF
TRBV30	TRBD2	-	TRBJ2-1	TGTGCCTGGGAGGTACTAGCGGTCCCGTACTCCTACAATGAGCAGTTCTTC	CAWEVLAVPYSYNEQFF